These T cell receptor beta chains were read from a single sample in a study of blood T cell repertoires in COVID-19. TCRdb keeps only in-frame clones here, not all; method: immunoSEQ multiplex PCR. The sample lists about 430,000 clones, 88% seen once, with about 1.5% in the top ten. Material for sequencing was PBMCs or T cells enriched from blood (not recorded which). The receptors shown here come from a young woman who had been exposed to COVID-19. The CDR3 runs from the conserved cysteine through the conserved F or W. D genes are given only for firm matches. Size tells how often a clone was seen (once, few, many) or the class of an expanded clone, and some rows leave it out.

clone_size	v_call	d_call	j_call	cdr3_length	cdr3_aa	cdr3_nt
NA	TRBV5-4	NA	TRBJ2-7	13	CASRGLAGSEQYF	TGTGCCAGCAGAGGCCTAGCTGGGTCCGAGCAGTACTTC
NA	TRBV4-1	NA	TRBJ1-4	16	CASSQASAATNEKLFF	TGCGCCAGCAGCCAAGCAAGCGCAGCAACTAATGAAAAACTGTTTTTT
NA	TRBV12-2	NA	TRBJ1-1	13	CASRPRVDTEAFF	TGTGCAAGTCGCCCCCGGGTGGATACTGAAGCTTTCTTT
few	TRBV7-2	TRBD1	TRBJ1-6	15	CASRPDRGINSPLHF	TGTGCCAGCAGACCGGACAGGGGAATCAATTCACCCCTCCACTTT
few	TRBV18	NA	TRBJ2-7	15	CASSPETGGGYEQYF	TGTGCCAGCTCACCCGAAACAGGGGGGGGCTACGAGCAGTACTTC
NA	TRBV3-1/TRBV3-2	TRBD1	TRBJ1-2	15	CASSQDPTGGLKNTF	TGTGCCAGCAGCCAAGATCCGACAGGGGGCTTAAAGAACACCTTC
few	TRBV6-5	TRBD2	TRBJ2-3	13	CASYGRRTDTQYF	TGTGCCAGCTACGGGAGGAGGACAGATACGCAGTATTTT
NA	TRBV7-2	TRBD1	TRBJ2-3	15	CASSLNRGSLDTQYF	TGTGCCAGCAGCTTAAACAGGGGTTCCCTAGATACGCAGTATTTT
NA	TRBV5-5	TRBD1	TRBJ1-2	16	CASSLEGGTGVYGYTF	TGTGCCAGCAGCTTGGAGGGAGGGACAGGAGTCTATGGCTACACCTTC
NA	TRBV5-4	TRBD2	TRBJ2-2	17	CASSYTSGGAFTGELFF	TGTGCCAGCAGCTATACTAGCGGGGGGGCTTTCACCGGGGAGCTGTTTTTT
NA	TRBV19	NA	TRBJ1-3	13	CASKSTSGNTIYF	TGTGCCAGTAAAAGCACCTCTGGAAACACCATATATTTT
NA	TRBV19	TRBD1	TRBJ1-1	15	CASSIGTGPYTEAFF	TGTGCCAGTAGCATAGGGACAGGGCCCTACACTGAAGCTTTCTTT
NA	TRBV10-3	NA	TRBJ2-6	17	CAISESMAASGANVLTF	TGTGCCATCAGTGAGTCGATGGCTGCCTCTGGGGCCAACGTCCTGACTTTC
few	TRBV14	TRBD1	TRBJ1-2	14	CASSRGQGGYGYTF	TGTGCCAGCAGCAGAGGACAGGGAGGTTATGGCTACACCTTC
NA	TRBV16	NA	TRBJ1-4	14	CASSPRDLFGKLFF	TGTGCCAGCAGCCCCCGGGATCTGTTTGGAAAACTGTTTTTT
NA	TRBV5-4	NA	TRBJ1-5	13	CASSLDENQPQHF	TGTGCCAGCAGCTTGGACGAGAATCAGCCCCAGCATTTT
NA	TRBV27	NA	TRBJ1-3	16	CASMEGRGISGNTIYF	TGTGCCAGCATGGAAGGCCGGGGGATCTCTGGAAACACCATATATTTT
few	TRBV15	NA	TRBJ1-1	20	CATSRDRPQPMQGIYTEAFF	TGTGCCACCAGCAGAGATCGTCCGCAGCCTATGCAGGGAATATACACTGAAGCTTTCTTT
NA	TRBV7-9	TRBD2	TRBJ2-3	15	CASRTSGGAADTQYF	TGTGCCAGCAGAACTAGCGGGGGGGCCGCAGATACGCAGTATTTT
NA	TRBV10-3	NA	TRBJ1-6	14	CAISVAGNNSPLHF	TGTGCCATCAGTGTTGCAGGGAATAATTCACCCCTCCACTTT
NA	TRBV6-5	TRBD2	TRBJ2-3	15	CASRQLAGEGDTQYF	TGTGCCAGCAGACAACTAGCGGGAGAAGGAGATACGCAGTATTTT
few	TRBV20-1	NA	TRBJ2-7	11	CSASAGAEQYF	TGCAGTGCTAGCGCTGGGGCAGAGCAGTACTTC
NA	TRBV28	NA	TRBJ1-3	14	CASSFGVAGNTIYF	TGTGCCAGCAGTTTTGGAGTCGCTGGAAACACCATATATTTT
NA	TRBV7-9	NA	TRBJ1-4	17	CASSFFLTGDRSEKLFF	TGTGCCAGCAGCTTTTTCCTAACCGGGGATCGCAGTGAAAAACTGTTTTTT
NA	TRBV6-2/TRBV6-3	TRBD2	TRBJ2-5	16	CASSRMLGLAEETQYF	TGTGCCAGCAGCCGGATGCTCGGACTAGCAGAAGAGACCCAGTACTTC
NA	TRBV28	NA	TRBJ2-6	19	CASRGSPGQRSSGANVLTF	TGTGCCAGCAGGGGATCACCGGGACAACGTTCTTCTGGGGCCAACGTCCTGACTTTC
NA	TRBV3-1/TRBV3-2	NA	TRBJ2-1	15	CASSQRTISYNEQFF	TGTGCCAGCAGCCAACGGACTATCTCCTACAATGAGCAGTTCTTC
NA	TRBV29-1	TRBD2	TRBJ2-1	15	CSVAPSGNSYNEQFF	TGCAGCGTCGCCCCTAGCGGGAACTCCTACAATGAGCAGTTCTTC
NA	TRBV27	NA	TRBJ1-3	11	CASSLQLTIYF	TGTGCCAGCAGTCTACAGCTCACCATATATTTT
NA	TRBV6-5	NA	TRBJ1-2	14	CASSPSSGSYGYTF	TGTGCCAGCAGTCCTTCCTCCGGGTCCTATGGCTACACCTTC
NA	TRBV19	NA	TRBJ1-5	16	CASSITSGIGNQPQHF	TGTGCCAGTAGTATCACCTCAGGGATTGGCAATCAGCCCCAGCATTTT
NA	TRBV12-3/TRBV12-4	TRBD1	TRBJ1-3	13	CASRGTGGNTIYF	TGTGCCAGCAGGGGGACAGGTGGAAACACCATATATTTT
NA	TRBV7-8	NA	TRBJ1-4	16	CASSPPRGITNEKLFF	TGTGCCAGCAGCCCACCACGGGGGATAACTAATGAAAAACTGTTTTTT
NA	TRBV28	NA	TRBJ1-4	14	CASSLTAFNEKLFF	TGTGCCAGCAGTTTAACTGCTTTTAATGAAAAACTGTTTTTT